These T cell receptor beta chains were read from a single sample in a study of T cell repertoires in cytomegalovirus infection. Using its own MiXCR run on the reads, TCRdb lists one record per CDR3 protein. The data hold roughly 760,000 distinct CDR3 sequences, with approximately 34% observed a single time. The source material was PBMCs. These receptor sequences come from a human donor in good health (CMV status not recorded). Some clones in this sample may be carry-over from other donors' samples. Each CDR3 is given with its conserved first and last residue. A D gene is named only where the DNA matches it firmly. Expanded clones get a size class; other rows say once, few or many, or leave the size out.

size	V	D	J	CDR3	DNA
NA	TRBV7-6	NA	TRBJ1-2	CASSLRPLTTEYGYTF	TGTGCCAGCAGCTTACGACCGTTGACAACAGAGTATGGCTACACCTTC
NA	TRBV7-3	TRBD1	TRBJ2-6	CASSDRRSSGGHSGANVLTF	TGTGCCAGCAGCGATCGTCGGTCTTCAGGGGGCCACTCTGGGGCCAACGTCCTGACTTTC
few	TRBV19	NA	TRBJ1-1	CASRSGPAKDTEAFF	TGTGCCAGTAGATCTGGGCCGGCTAAAGACACTGAAGCTTTCTTT
few	TRBV14	NA	TRBJ2-2	CASSQARFGELFF	TGTGCCAGCAGCCAAGCTAGGTTCGGGGAGCTGTTTTTT
few	TRBV11-1	TRBD2	TRBJ2-2	CASSSRTSGGQPGELFF	TGTGCCAGCAGCTCCCGGACTAGCGGGGGACAGCCCGGGGAGCTGTTTTTT
NA	TRBV20-1	TRBD2	TRBJ2-3	CSALQLAGVGDTQYF	TGCAGTGCCCTACAACTAGCGGGAGTAGGAGATACGCAGTATTTT
NA	TRBV11-2	NA	TRBJ2-5	CASSLSPGNQETQYF	TGTGCCAGCAGCTTAAGCCCCGGGAATCAAGAGACCCAGTACTTC
once	TRBV2	NA	TRBJ1-1	CASSEDRRGESAFF	TGTGCCAGCAGTGAAGATAGAAGGGGGGAATCGGCTTTCTTT
few	TRBV24-1	NA	TRBJ2-7	CATTKGVAYEQYF	TGTGCCACCACTAAGGGAGTGGCCTACGAGCAGTACTTC
NA	TRBV20-1	NA	TRBJ2-6	CSAGRHSGANVLTF	TGCAGTGCTGGTAGACACTCTGGGGCCAACGTCCTGACTTTC
NA	TRBV20-1	TRBD1	TRBJ1-1	CSARLPGGGTEAFF	TGCAGTGCTAGATTGCCAGGGGGAGGCACTGAAGCTTTCTTT
many	TRBV7-3	TRBD1	TRBJ1-2	CASSGPTGGGYTF	TGTGCCAGCAGCGGACCGACAGGGGGTGGCTACACCTTC
NA	TRBV10-3	NA	TRBJ1-1	CAISEQEGRNTEAFF	TGTGCCATCAGTGAGCAGGAGGGGAGGAACACTGAAGCTTTCTTT
NA	TRBV20-1	NA	TRBJ2-6	CSASIGASGANVLTF	TGCAGTGCTAGCATTGGGGCCTCTGGGGCCAACGTCCTGACTTTC
NA	TRBV19	NA	TRBJ1-1	CASSWTAYGDTEAFF	TGTGCCAGTAGCTGGACAGCTTACGGGGACACTGAAGCTTTCTTT
few	TRBV4-1	NA	TRBJ1-4	CASSQLSLGEKLFF	TGCGCCAGCAGCCAACTAAGTCTGGGTGAAAAACTGTTTTTT
NA	TRBV11-2	NA	TRBJ1-1	CASSLPEGDTEAFF	TGTGCCAGCAGCCTCCCAGAAGGGGACACTGAAGCTTTCTTT
NA	TRBV29-1	NA	TRBJ1-2	CSVFSGAFGGYTF	TGCAGCGTGTTTTCTGGAGCTTTCGGCGGCTACACCTTC
NA	TRBV4-3	NA	TRBJ1-1	CASSQGTSWTEAFF	TGCGCCAGCAGCCAAGGGACGAGTTGGACTGAAGCTTTCTTT
NA	TRBV11-1	TRBD2	TRBJ2-3	CASSLALAGGQDTQYF	TGTGCCAGCAGCCTCGCCCTAGCGGGGGGGCAAGATACGCAGTATTTT
NA	TRBV11-2	NA	TRBJ1-2	CASSLTQTGLIDGYTF	TGTGCCAGCAGCTTAACCCAGACAGGACTGATCGATGGCTACACCTTC
NA	TRBV14	NA	TRBJ2-5	CASYDGQQETQYF	TGTGCCAGCTACGACGGACAACAAGAGACCCAGTACTTC
many	TRBV7-2	NA	TRBJ1-6	CASSLSPGQDNPLHF	TGTGCCAGCAGCTTATCACCGGGACAAGACAATCCCCTCCACTTT
NA	TRBV6-6	NA	TRBJ1-6	CASFRPGRGPSPLHF	TGTGCCAGTTTCCGGCCGGGCCGCGGACCTTCACCCCTCCACTTT
NA	TRBV7-2	NA	TRBJ1-2	CASSLLPGTCNYGYTF	TGTGCAAGCAGCCTCCTTCCCGGGACATGCAACTATGGCTACACCTTC
NA	TRBV28	NA	TRBJ1-4	CASSHTGIHEKLFF	TGTGCCAGCAGCCATACAGGGATTCATGAAAAACTGTTTTTT
many	TRBV4-1	NA	TRBJ2-1	CASSLEQGGNEQFF	TGCGCCAGCAGCCTGGAACAGGGAGGAAATGAGCAGTTCTTC
NA	TRBV5-1	TRBD1	TRBJ1-2	CASSEGRGLHGYTF	TGCGCCAGCAGCGAGGGCAGGGGGCTTCATGGCTACACCTTC
many	TRBV28	NA	TRBJ1-2	CASSHTDSYGYTF	TGTGCCAGCAGTCATACGGACAGTTATGGCTACACCTTC